The clone carrying this TCR beta chain was seen repeatedly, ten times or more. Antigen: not known. Amplified TCR beta CDR3 regions came from RNA transcripts. With the HTBI primer set, the TCR CDR3 went through a first round of RT-PCR. One entry per CDR3 protein results from TCRdb running MiXCR on the multiplex PCR reads. The sample includes around 440,000 distinct CDR3 sequences, 15% to 18% seen only once; the top ten take about 14%. Together with thyroid ultrasound, orbital computed tomography, serum thyroxine and TRAb, clinical symptoms were used for diagnoses. The sample originates from a study of T cells in Graves' hyperthyroidism and ophthalmopathy. Across the study: Peripheral blood sampling occurred at initial diagnosis, before any treatment. General study points: Ophthalmopathy was told apart from stable hyperthyroidism by a 13 V-J model.

The TCR comes from a woman aged 18-29 years with Graves' hyperthyroidism. Material: blood.

CDR3 loop: CAISEETNEKLFF. CDR3 DNA: TGTGCCATCAGTGAAGAAACTAATGAAAAACTGTTTTTT. J is TRBJ1-4 and V is TRBV10-3; D not resolved. Germline assignment: CDR1 ENHRY and CDR2 SYGVKD. V was shortened by 3 bases and J by 1 base, with 3 bases between the two germline ends. This CDR3 has 13 amino acids.